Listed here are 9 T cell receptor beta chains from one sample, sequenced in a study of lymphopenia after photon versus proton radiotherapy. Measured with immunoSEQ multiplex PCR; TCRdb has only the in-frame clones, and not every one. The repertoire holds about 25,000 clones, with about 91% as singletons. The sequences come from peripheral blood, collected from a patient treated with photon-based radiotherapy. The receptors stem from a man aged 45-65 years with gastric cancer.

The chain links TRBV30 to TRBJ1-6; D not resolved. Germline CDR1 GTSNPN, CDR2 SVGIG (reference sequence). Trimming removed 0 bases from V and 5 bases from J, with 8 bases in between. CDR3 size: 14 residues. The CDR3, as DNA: TGTGCCTGGAGTGTAGGCGGGAATAATTCACCCCTCCACTTT. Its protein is CAWSVGGNNSPLHF.

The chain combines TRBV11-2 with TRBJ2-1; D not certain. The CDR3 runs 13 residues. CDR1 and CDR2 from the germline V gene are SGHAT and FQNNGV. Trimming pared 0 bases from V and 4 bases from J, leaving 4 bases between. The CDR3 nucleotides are TGTGCCAGCAGCTTAGAAAAATACAATGAGCAGTTCTTC. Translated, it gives CASSLEKYNEQFF. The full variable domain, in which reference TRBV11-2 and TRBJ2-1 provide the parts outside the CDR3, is EAGVAQSPRYKIIEKRQSVAFWCNPISGHATLYWYQQILGQGPKLLIQFQNNGVVDDSQLPKDRFSAERLKGVDSTLKIQPAKLEDSAVYLCASSLEKYNEQFFGPGTRLTVL.

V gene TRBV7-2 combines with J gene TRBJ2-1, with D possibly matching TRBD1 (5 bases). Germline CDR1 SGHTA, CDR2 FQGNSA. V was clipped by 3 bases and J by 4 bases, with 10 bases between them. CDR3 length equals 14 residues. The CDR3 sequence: CASSLGLRYNEQFF. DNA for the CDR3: TGTGCCAGCAGCTTGGGGCTGCGGTACAATGAGCAGTTCTTC.

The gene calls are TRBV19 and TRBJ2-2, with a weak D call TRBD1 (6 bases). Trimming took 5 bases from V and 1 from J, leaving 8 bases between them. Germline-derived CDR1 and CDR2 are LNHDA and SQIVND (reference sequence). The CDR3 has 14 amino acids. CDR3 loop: CASSVGQNTGELFF. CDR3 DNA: TGTGCCAGTAGTGTGGGACAGAACACCGGGGAGCTGTTTTTT.

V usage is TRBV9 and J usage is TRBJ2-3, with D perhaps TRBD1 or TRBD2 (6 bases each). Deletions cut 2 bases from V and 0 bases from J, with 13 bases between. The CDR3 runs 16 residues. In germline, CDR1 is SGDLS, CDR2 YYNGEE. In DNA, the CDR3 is TGTGCCAGCAGCGTGGGGGGACACATTAGCACAGATACGCAGTATTTT. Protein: CASSVGGHISTDTQYF.

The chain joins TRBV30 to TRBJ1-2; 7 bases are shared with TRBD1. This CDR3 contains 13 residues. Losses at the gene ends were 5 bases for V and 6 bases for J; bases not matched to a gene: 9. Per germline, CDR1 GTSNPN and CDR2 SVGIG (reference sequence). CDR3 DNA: TGTGCCTGGTTGACAGGGAGATTAAATGGCTACACCTTC. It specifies CAWLTGRLNGYTF.

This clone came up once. Here the CDR3 reads CASSWAGGAYEQYV. DNA of the CDR3: TGTGCCAGCAGCTGGGCCGGGGGGGCGTACGAGCAGTACGTC. This chain connects TRBV7-8 to TRBJ2-7; 8 bases match TRBD2. With 4 bases clipped from V and 4 bases from J, the junction kept 6 bases outside the gene matches. This CDR3 spans 14 amino acids. Germline-derived CDR1 and CDR2 are SGHVS and FQNEAQ.

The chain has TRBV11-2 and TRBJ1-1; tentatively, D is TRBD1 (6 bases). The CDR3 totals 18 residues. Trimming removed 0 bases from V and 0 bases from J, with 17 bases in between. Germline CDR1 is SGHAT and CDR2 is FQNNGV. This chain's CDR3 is CASSLEGQGSFMNTEAFF. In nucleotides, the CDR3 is TGTGCCAGCAGCTTAGAGGGGCAGGGGTCTTTTATGAACACTGAAGCTTTCTTT. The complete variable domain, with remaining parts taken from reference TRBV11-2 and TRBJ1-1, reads EAGVAQSPRYKIIEKRQSVAFWCNPISGHATLYWYQQILGQGPKLLIQFQNNGVVDDSQLPKDRFSAERLKGVDSTLKIQPAKLEDSAVYLCASSLEGQGSFMNTEAFFGQGTRLTVV.

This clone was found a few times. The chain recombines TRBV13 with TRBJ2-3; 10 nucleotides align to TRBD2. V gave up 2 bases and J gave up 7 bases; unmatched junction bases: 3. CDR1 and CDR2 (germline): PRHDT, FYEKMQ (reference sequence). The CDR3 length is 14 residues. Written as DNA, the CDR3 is TGTGCCAGCAGCTTAATAGCGGGGGGCCATACGCAGTATTTT. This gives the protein CASSLIAGGHTQYF.